A selection of T cell receptor beta chains follows, all from one sample in a study of beta chain features in type 1 diabetes. Some clones are missing from TCRdb's copy, which holds only in-frame ones; the method was immunoSEQ multiplex PCR. Found here are around 160,000 clones, nearly 50% of them singletons; the top ten hold approximately 0.4%. Sequencing used Tregs from blood. The receptors stem from a young man in good health. Each CDR3 is given with its conserved first and last residue. Each record gives: clone size, D gene, J gene, V gene, CDR3 DNA, CDR3 protein. D genes are given only for firm matches. Only part of the rows carry a size: once, few, many, or a class if the clone is expanded.

. | TRBD1 | TRBJ1-4 | TRBV10-3 | TGTGCCATCAGTGAAACAGGGGAGGTATTCGATGAAAAACTGTTTTTT | CAISETGEVFDEKLFF
. | TRBD1 | TRBJ1-6 | TRBV7-9 | TGTGCCAGCAGCCGTCAATATTCCCGACAGGGTCAGGCACCCCTCCACTTT | CASSRQYSRQGQAPLHF
. | TRBD1 | TRBJ1-5 | TRBV27 | TGTGCCAGCAGCTCACAGGGGGCGCCGATTCAGCCCCAGCATTTT | CASSSQGAPIQPQHF
. | . | TRBJ2-3 | TRBV7-2 | TGTGCCAGCAGCCAAGATCGACAGCTCACAGATACGCAGTATTTT | CASSQDRQLTDTQYF
few | TRBD1 | TRBJ1-6 | TRBV7-9 | TGTGCCAGCAGCTTCAGACAGGGGAATTCCCCCCTCCACTTT | CASSFRQGNSPLHF
once | TRBD1 | TRBJ2-5 | TRBV29-1 | TGCAGCGTAATACAGGGGATACAAGAGACCCAGTACTTC | CSVIQGIQETQYF
. | TRBD2 | TRBJ2-5 | TRBV5-4 | TGTGCCAGCAGTCCGGGACTAGCAGTACAAGAGACCCAGTACTTC | CASSPGLAVQETQYF
. | TRBD1 | TRBJ1-1 | TRBV6-1 | TGTGCCAGCAGTGAATTAGGGGACAGAAACACTGAAGCTTTCTTT | CASSELGDRNTEAFF
. | TRBD1 | TRBJ1-6 | TRBV6-1 | TGTGCCAGCAGTGGGATGCGACAGGGGAATTCACCCCTCCACTTT | CASSGMRQGNSPLHF
. | . | TRBJ2-7 | TRBV30 | TGTGCCTGGAGTATCGGGTACGAGCAGTACTTC | CAWSIGYEQYF
. | . | TRBJ1-6 | TRBV19 | TGTGCCAGTACCACTGGACGGAGGGTAGGATCACCCCTCCACTTT | CASTTGRRVGSPLHF
. | . | TRBJ2-1 | TRBV27 | TGTGCCAGCAGTTTAAAGAGAAGCTCCTACAATGAGCAGTTCTTC | CASSLKRSSYNEQFF
. | TRBD1 | TRBJ1-6 | TRBV11-3 | TGTGCCAGCAGCTTGGGGACAGGGAATTCACCCCTCCACTTT | CASSLGTGNSPLHF
. | . | TRBJ2-7 | TRBV11-1 | TGTGCCAGCAGCTTAAGGCCGGGGAGCTCCTACGAGCAGTACTTC | CASSLRPGSSYEQYF
few | TRBD2 | TRBJ2-7 | TRBV2 | TGTGCCAGCAGATTTCTAGCGGGCCTGACCTACGAGCAGTACTTC | CASRFLAGLTYEQYF
. | . | TRBJ1-5 | TRBV13 | TGTGCCAGCAGCTTATCGTTGGGCAGGGATATGCGTCAGCCCCAGCATTTT | CASSLSLGRDMRQPQHF
. | . | TRBJ2-3 | TRBV19 | TGTGCCAGTAGTATGAGCGCGGGATGGGATACGCAGTATTTT | CASSMSAGWDTQYF
. | TRBD1 | TRBJ2-7 | TRBV28 | TGTGCCAGCAGTTTCCCAAAACCCCGGACAGGGGGCTCCTACGAGCAGTACTTC | CASSFPKPRTGGSYEQYF
. | . | TRBJ2-1 | TRBV5-1 | TGCGCCAGCAGCTTGGTACAGAATGAGCAGTTCTTC | CASSLVQNEQFF
few | . | TRBJ2-7 | TRBV7-2 | TGTGCCAGCAGCTTACGTCGGGAGTCGTACGAGCAGTACTTC | CASSLRRESYEQYF
. | . | TRBJ2-7 | TRBV28 | TGTGCCAGCAGTCCCGCGGACAGATCCTACGAGCAGTACTTC | CASSPADRSYEQYF
. | TRBD2 | TRBJ2-3 | TRBV11-2 | TGTGCCAGCAGCTTAGGGCGAGGAGCGGGGAGCACAGATACGCAGTATTTT | CASSLGRGAGSTDTQYF
. | . | TRBJ2-1 | TRBV27 | TGTGCCAGCAGTCCGGTCCCGAGCTCCTACAATGAGCAGTTCTTC | CASSPVPSSYNEQFF
. | TRBD1 | TRBJ2-1 | TRBV11-2 | TGTGCCAGCAGCTTAGGGACAGGCTACTTGAAGTACAATGAGCAGTTCTTC | CASSLGTGYLKYNEQFF
. | . | TRBJ2-1 | TRBV5-6 | TGTGCCAGCAGCTTGGGTCACTACAATGAGCAGTTCTTC | CASSLGHYNEQFF
once | . | TRBJ2-2 | TRBV15 | TGTGCCACCAGTCTTCGGGGGTACACCGGGGAGCTGTTTTTT | CATSLRGYTGELFF
. | . | TRBJ1-5 | TRBV28 | TGTGCCAGCATCCCCAATCTTCCCCGGACAGTTCATAGCAATCAGCCCCAGCATTTT | CASIPNLPRTVHSNQPQHF
. | TRBD1 | TRBJ2-7 | TRBV28 | TGTGCCAGCAGTCTCGCGGGACAGGGGTTTGGGCAGTACTTC | CASSLAGQGFGQYF
few | TRBD2 | TRBJ2-7 | TRBV27 | TGTGCCAGCAGTTTAGCTAGCGGGAGCTACGAGCAGTACTTC | CASSLASGSYEQYF
few | . | TRBJ2-1 | TRBV5-1 | TGCGCCAGCAGTAGCGGAAACTCCTACAATGAGCAGTTCTTC | CASSSGNSYNEQFF
once | TRBD1 | TRBJ1-6 | TRBV30 | TGTGCCTGGACGGGACAGACCGTCTATAATTCACCCCTCCACTTT | CAWTGQTVYNSPLHF
. | TRBD1 | TRBJ2-2 | TRBV4-3 | TGCGCCAGCAGCCTTAGGACAGGGCGCCCCGGGGAGCTGTTTTTT | CASSLRTGRPGELFF
. | TRBD2 | TRBJ2-7 | TRBV15 | TGTGCCACCAGCAGCCCCCGGGGGGGAGTAGACGAGCAGTACTTC | CATSSPRGGVDEQYF
. | TRBD2 | TRBJ2-1 | TRBV7-8 | TGTGCCAGCAGCTTAAGGGCTAGCGGGGTAAGCTCCTACAATGAGCAGTTCTTC | CASSLRASGVSSYNEQFF
. | TRBD1 | TRBJ2-7 | TRBV28 | TGTGCCAGCAGCATCCGACAGGGTTCGGTGTACTTC | CASSIRQGSVYF
. | . | TRBJ2-7 | TRBV6-5 | TGTGCCAGCAGTTACTCGAGGCTAGCGATCTACGAGCAGTACTTC | CASSYSRLAIYEQYF
few | . | TRBJ1-2 | TRBV6-5 | TGTGCCAGCAGTTACCAAGGAGGGTCTGGCTACACCTTC | CASSYQGGSGYTF
. | TRBD1 | TRBJ2-5 | TRBV10-3 | TGTGCCATCAGCCCTACAGGGGAAGAGACCCAGTACTTC | CAISPTGEETQYF
once | . | TRBJ1-4 | TRBV29-1 | TGCAGCGTTGTTCTCTCGACAGGATGGGGACTGTTTTTT | CSVVLSTGWGLFF
. | . | TRBJ1-2 | TRBV6-1 | TGTGCCAGCAGTGAAGGGGGCGTTGGCTACACCTTC | CASSEGGVGYTF
. | TRBD2 | TRBJ2-5 | TRBV20-1 | TGCAGTGCCGCGGGGGAGAGGACCCAGTACTTC | CSAAGERTQYF
. | TRBD2 | TRBJ2-2 | TRBV11-1 | TGTGCCAGCAGGCCTCGGGGGGGCCGAACCGGGGAGCTGTTTTTT | CASRPRGGRTGELFF